This T cell receptor beta chain is from a study of T cell clonotyping in hematopoietic cell transplantation. A note on this clone: What it recognizes is unknown.

Using immunoSEQ multiplex PCR, the repertoire was profiled, and TCRdb retains in-frame clones only, with some absent. The table shows roughly 2,300 clones, with roughly 89% occurring only once. With 2 bases removed from V and 4 bases from J, the gap between germline ends came to 12 bases. Germline CDR1 SNHLY, CDR2 FYNNEI. The CDR3 extends over 16 amino acids. Findings and limits, study-wide: After transplant, recipient diversity fell while pathologically expanded clonotypes grew through day 180. Broader posttransplant TCR repertoire diversity was predicted by graft donor and pretransplant recipient Inverse Simpson Index values. Few recipient clonotypes overlapped donors; over 95% were de novo at given depth.

This chain links TRBV2 with TRBJ2-6; the D call may be TRBD1 or TRBD2 (5 bases each). The clonotype originates from a man in his forties in good health. Some clones in this sample may be carry-over from other donors' samples. Sequenced material: peripheral blood mononuclear cells. CDR3 DNA sequence: TGTGCCAGCAGTGAAATAGAGGGGACGGGGGCCAACGTCCTGACTTTC. Amino acid sequence: CASSEIEGTGANVLTF.